This TCR beta chain was captured by sequencing in a study of shared clonotypes between healthy human individuals. Overall study context: Donor ages ranged 18 to 49 years: a couple of women, a few men.

General study results and limits: Blood was the only sampled material, and tissue repertoires likely differ.

When replicate PCRs were run on unsorted PBMC, they used approximately 0.3 ug DNA, tens of thousands of T cell genomes. Generated by immunoSEQ multiplex PCR, the TCRdb table keeps only in-frame clones and is missing some. The table shows fewer than 600,000 clones, with around 77% occurring only once. The V gene's germline CDR1 is MNHEY and CDR2 SMNVEV (reference sequence). The V and J ends lost 3 bases and 4 bases respectively, with 13 bases between them. CDR3 length equals 14 residues. Remarks on this clone: Its cognate antigen is unknown.

The rearrangement links TRBV27 to TRBJ2-7, with D perhaps assigned TRBD1 or TRBD2 (5 bases each). Sequencing was done on a sample of PBMCs. This TCR derives from a woman aged 40 to 50 in good health. Some clones in this sample may be carry-over from other donors' samples. The DNA for the CDR3 is TGTGCCAGCAGTTTGGGGGTTGGGCGATACGAGCAGTACTTC. It yields the protein CASSLGVGRYEQYF.